The 27 T cell receptor beta chains reported below all come from one sample, sequenced in a study of CD8 T cell repertoires and HIV-1 epitope variants. This table comes from immunoSEQ multiplex PCR, and its TCRdb copy is limited to in-frame clones, with some not included. The repertoire consists of 6,000 to 6,500 clones, with 65% to 70% occurring once and the leading ten covering about 40%. For these TCRs, the target antigens are not known. Specimen: cultured CD8+ T cells derived from PBMCs. The source of these receptors is a male donor with HIV.

V is TRBV7-9 and J is TRBJ2-7, with 9 nucleotides matching TRBD1. The CDR3 covers 14 residues. Germline V gives CDR1 SEHNR, CDR2 FQNEAQ (reference sequence). J gave up 2 bases and V 5 bases, and 4 bases lay outside the gene matches. This CDR3 reads CASSRDRVPYEQYF. DNA for the CDR3: TGTGCCAGCAGCCGGGACAGGGTACCCTACGAGCAGTACTTC.

CDR3 sequence reads: CASSPPGQGYEQYF. Written as DNA, the CDR3 is TGTGCCAGCAGCCCCCCTGGGCAAGGCTACGAGCAGTACTTC. J is TRBJ2-7 and V is TRBV7-9, with D uncertain. The CDR3 contains 14 residues. Per the germline V gene, CDR1 is SEHNR and CDR2 is FQNEAQ (reference sequence). With 5 bases removed from V and 3 bases from J, the gap between germline ends came to 14 bases.

The chain employs TRBV19 and TRBJ1-1, with 8 bases that match TRBD1. The germline CDR1 and CDR2 sequences are LNHDA and SQIVND (reference sequence). V lost 2 bases and J lost 4; bases outside the gene matches: 6. This CDR3 has 15 residues. The CDR3: CASSITSTGGTEAFF. The CDR3 coding sequence is TGTGCCAGTAGTATAACCTCAACAGGGGGCACTGAAGCTTTCTTT.

This chain links TRBV7-9 with TRBJ2-7; 8 bases match TRBD1. The germline gives CDR1 SEHNR, CDR2 FQNEAQ (reference sequence). The CDR3 is 16 amino acids. The ends lost 5 bases at V and 3 bases at J; junction bases unmatched: 12. DNA for the CDR3: TGTGCCAGCAGCCCGCCCACAGGACAGGGCCTCTACGAGCAGTACTTC. Its protein is CASSPPTGQGLYEQYF.

V usage is TRBV28 and J usage is TRBJ2-7, with TRBD2 matching 14 bases. Germline V CDR1 and CDR2: MDHEN, SYDVKM. J lost 0 bases, V lost 3 bases, and 10 bases had no gene match. The CDR3 runs to 19 residues. The DNA of the CDR3 is TGTGCCAGCAGTTTGATGAGGACCGGGACTAGCGGGAGCTCCTACGAGCAGTACTTC. Protein sequence: CASSLMRTGTSGSSYEQYF.

The chain combines TRBV30 with TRBJ2-7; D is tentatively TRBD1 or TRBD2 (5 bases each). The CDR3 has 15 amino acids. Germline-derived CDR1 and CDR2 are GTSNPN and SVGIG (reference sequence). The germline V and J ends were trimmed by 2 bases and 3 bases, with 17 bases remaining between them. CDR3 sequence: CAWSLTGASGYEQYF. In nucleotides, the CDR3 is TGTGCCTGGAGTCTAACCGGGGCCTCGGGCTACGAGCAGTACTTC.

This clone was detected a few times. The chain recombines TRBV5-1 with TRBJ2-7; perhaps TRBD1 as D (5 bases). V was cut by 0 bases and J by 4 bases, with 11 bases left in between. CDR3 size: 14 residues. Germline CDR1 reads SGHRS; CDR2 reads YFSETQ. The CDR3 DNA is TGCGCCAGCAGCTTGGAGGGGATGGAATACGAGCAGTACTTC. Protein sequence: CASSLEGMEYEQYF.

V is TRBV11-1 and J is TRBJ2-7, with 8 bases fitting TRBD2. The germline CDR1 and CDR2 sequences are SGHAT and FQDESV (reference sequence). This CDR3 region has 14 residues. The V and J ends lost 6 bases and 3 bases, in that order; junction bases with no gene match: 7. The CDR3 DNA reads TGTGCCAGCAGTTATGCCGGGGGGGACTACGAGCAGTACTTC. Translating it yields CASSYAGGDYEQYF.

CDR3 nucleotides: TGTGCCAGCAGCCAAGATGCGACGACTACGTCCTACGAGCAGTACTTC. This sequence encodes CASSQDATTTSYEQYF. The chain joins TRBV14 to TRBJ2-7, with D perhaps TRBD2 (5 bases). The CDR3 totals 16 residues. Germline CDR1 and CDR2: SGHDN and FVKESK. Trimming stripped 0 bases from V and 1 base from J, with 13 bases between.

The J gene is TRBJ1-1, the V gene TRBV6-1; 10 bases agree with TRBD1. The CDR3 has 14 amino acids. Germline V gives CDR1 MNHNS, CDR2 SASEGT. The V and J ends lost 9 bases and 5 bases, in that order; junction bases with no gene match: 9. The CDR3 DNA is TGTGCCAGTTCTATGACAGGGGGCTGGACTGAAGCTTTCTTT. It yields the protein CASSMTGGWTEAFF.

The rearrangement uses TRBV7-6 and TRBJ2-1; D is uncertain. Trimming took 2 bases from V and 6 from J, leaving 11 bases between them. The CDR3 has 14 residues. Germline V gene data show CDR1 as SGHVS and CDR2 as FNYEAQ. CDR3 DNA: TGTGCCAGCAGCTTAACACCCTCCGCCAATGAGCAGTTCTTC. Translation gives CASSLTPSANEQFF. Together with reference TRBV7-6 and TRBJ2-1, the CDR3 gives the full variable domain: GAGVSQSPRYKVTKRGQDVALRCDPISGHVSLYWYRQALGQGPEFLTYFNYEAQQDKSGLPNDRFSAERPEGSISTLTIQRTEQRDSAMYRCASSLTPSANEQFFGPGTRLTVL.

This chain uses TRBV7-2 with TRBJ2-3, with D unresolved. CDR3 size: 15 residues. The V end was cut by 5 bases, the J end by 5 bases, with 17 bases between. CDR1 and CDR2 (germline): SGHTA, FQGNSA. CDR3 region: CASSTALFPKDTQYF. CDR3 nucleotides: TGTGCCAGCAGCACAGCGCTTTTTCCCAAAGATACGCAGTATTTT.

This clone was detected only once. This rearrangement joins TRBV6-6 to TRBJ1-5; unclear D gene. V was shortened by 6 bases and J by 8 bases, with 14 bases between the two germline ends. Germline CDR1 MNHNY, CDR2 SVGAGI (reference sequence). CDR3 length: 13 residues. CDR3 coding DNA: TGTGCCAGCAGCGGTCGAAGGGAAGAGCCCCAGCATTTT. Translated: CASSGRREEPQHF.

This clone was observed a few times. This chain joins TRBV10-3 and TRBJ1-1, with D uncertain. Trimming removed 1 base from V and 4 bases from J, with 10 bases in between. Germline CDR1 is ENHRY and CDR2 is SYGVKD. The CDR3 covers 14 residues. CDR3 coding DNA: TGTGCCATCAGTGAGTTGGAGGGATCCACTGAAGCTTTCTTT. It specifies CAISELEGSTEAFF.

J is TRBJ2-1 and V is TRBV14; possibly TRBD2 for D (5 bases). V was cut by 0 bases and J by 3 bases, with 15 bases left in between. CDR1 SGHDN and CDR2 FVKESK come from the germline V gene. CDR3 length: 17 residues. The CDR3 nucleotides are TGTGCCAGCAGCCAAGAGATACCCGGTGCGGGCTACAATGAGCAGTTCTTC. It translates to CASSQEIPGAGYNEQFF.

By share of the sample, this clone is medium-sized. This chain uses TRBV19 with TRBJ2-4, with 11 bases lining up with TRBD2. The V gene end was trimmed by 7 bases and the J gene end by 5 bases; junction bases not matched to a gene: 16. The germline CDR1 and CDR2 sequences are LNHDA and SQIVND (reference sequence). The CDR3 is made up of 18 amino acids. Here the CDR3 DNA reads TGTGCCAGTAACGATCGGAGGTGGGGGGGACTAGCGGAAAACATTCAGTACTTC. Protein product: CASNDRRWGGLAENIQYF.

The chain couples TRBV14 to TRBJ1-2; 9 bases are shared with TRBD1. Losses at the gene ends were 0 bases for V and 8 bases for J; bases not matched to a gene: 10. The germline V gene encodes CDR1 SGHDN and CDR2 FVKESK. The CDR3 is 16 amino acids. The CDR3 DNA sequence: TGTGCCAGCAGCCAAGATCGGGGACAGGGAGTCCTCGGCTACACCTTC. Residues: CASSQDRGQGVLGYTF. Based on the CDR3 plus reference TRBV14 and TRBJ1-2, the full variable domain is EAGVTQFPSHSVIEKGQTVTLRCDPISGHDNLYWYRRVMGKEIKFLLHFVKESKQDESGMPNNRFLAERTGGTYSTLKVQPAELEDSGVYFCASSQDRGQGVLGYTFGSGTRLTVV.

The J gene is TRBJ1-2, the V gene TRBV14; no clear D. The CDR3 consists of 12 residues. V lost 0 bases to trimming and J lost 8 bases, with 7 bases between them. Looked up from germline, CDR1 is SGHDN and CDR2 is FVKESK. CDR3 amino acids: CASSQEWQGYTF. DNA of the CDR3: TGTGCCAGCAGCCAAGAGTGGCAGGGCTACACCTTC.

The rearrangement links TRBV28 to TRBJ1-6, with D possibly being TRBD1 (6 bases). With 6 bases removed from V and 5 bases from J, the gap between germline ends came to 14 bases. CDR3 length: 15 amino acids. The V gene's germline CDR1 is MDHEN and CDR2 SYDVKM. In DNA form, the CDR3 reads TGTGCCAGCAGCTTACGGGGGGCGGATAATTCACCCCTCCACTTT. It translates to CASSLRGADNSPLHF.

The V call is TRBV28, the J call TRBJ1-2; tentative D call: TRBD1 (6 bases). This CDR3 contains 20 residues. Germline V gives CDR1 MDHEN, CDR2 SYDVKM. V was clipped by 4 bases and J by 1 base, with 28 bases between them. The DNA of the CDR3 is TGTGCCAGCAGTTCCACCCGCCCTGAGAAACCGGACAGCCATAACTATGGCTACACCTTC. This sequence encodes CASSSTRPEKPDSHNYGYTF.

The CDR3: CASSQEDRGDTDTQYF. The CDR3 DNA reads as TGTGCCAGCAGCCAAGAAGACAGGGGAGATACAGATACGCAGTATTTT. This sequence joins TRBV4-2 and TRBJ2-3, with 8 bases identical to TRBD1. Germline CDR1 is LGHNA and CDR2 is YNFKEQ. This CDR3 is 16 amino acids long. The V and J ends lost 0 bases and 3 bases, in that order; junction bases with no gene match: 5.

The chain combines TRBV27 with TRBJ2-3, with D perhaps matching TRBD1 (6 bases). Looked up from germline, CDR1 is MNHEY and CDR2 is SMNVEV (reference sequence). Trimming pared 6 bases from V and 4 bases from J, leaving 11 bases between. This CDR3 is 13 amino acids long. The CDR3 loop is CASRQGFADTQYF. In DNA, the CDR3 is TGTGCCAGCAGGCAGGGGTTCGCAGATACGCAGTATTTT.

The sample holds a few counts of this clone. V and J are TRBV2 and TRBJ1-1; unclear D gene. The CDR3 is 14 residues long. The V end lost 1 base, the J end lost 0 bases, and 6 bases lay between the germline ends. Germline values: CDR1 SNHLY, CDR2 FYNNEI. CDR3 sequence: CASSEDYLNTEAFF. Here the CDR3 DNA reads TGTGCCAGCAGTGAAGATTACTTGAACACTGAAGCTTTCTTT.

The gene calls are TRBV19 and TRBJ1-2; a possible D gene is TRBD1 (5 bases). The V end was cut by 1 base, the J end by 6 bases, with 15 bases between. The V gene's germline CDR1 is LNHDA and CDR2 SQIVND (reference sequence). This CDR3 contains 15 residues. CDR3 nucleotides: TGTGCCAGTAGTATAGGGCCCAGGGACCAGGATGGCTACACCTTC. This translates into CASSIGPRDQDGYTF. Using reference TRBV19 and TRBJ1-2 for the parts outside the CDR3, the full variable domain is DGGITQSPKYLFRKEGQNVTLSCEQNLNHDAMYWYRQDPGQGLRLIYYSQIVNDFQKGDIAEGYSVSREKKESFPLTVTSAQKNPTAFYLCASSIGPRDQDGYTFGSGTRLTVV.

CDR3 sequence: CASSFRGNTGELFF. Here the CDR3 DNA reads TGTGCCAGCAGCTTTCGCGGGAACACCGGGGAGCTGTTTTTT. The V and J genes are TRBV7-9 and TRBJ2-2; D not resolved. The CDR3 contains 14 residues. The germline V and J ends were trimmed by 3 bases and 1 base, with 6 bases remaining between them. From germline, CDR1 is SEHNR and CDR2 FQNEAQ (reference sequence). Looking up the rest from reference TRBV7-9 and TRBJ2-2 gives the full variable domain: DTGVSQNPRHKITKRGQNVTFRCDPISEHNRLYWYRQTLGQGPEFLTYFQNEAQLEKSRLLSDRFSAERPKGSFSTLEIQRTEQGDSAMYLCASSFRGNTGELFFGEGSRLTVL.

On this clone itself: Mismatch with germline at one junction end may stem from a read error. The chain has TRBV5-8 and TRBJ1-2; 10 nucleotides agree with TRBD1. This CDR3 spans 14 amino acids. In germline, CDR1 is SGHTS, CDR2 YDEGEE. The CDR3 bases are TGTGCCAGCAGCGATCCCGGGACAGGGGTCCTCGGTGCCTTC. Protein sequence: CASSDPGTGVLGAF. Full variable domain (rest looked up from reference TRBV5-8 and TRBJ1-2): EAGVTQSPTHLIKTRGQQATLRCSPISGHTSVYWYQQALGLGLQFLLWYDEGEERNRGNFPPRFSGRQFPNYSSELNVNALELEDSALYLCASSDPGTGVLGAFGSGTRLTVV.

The chain uses TRBV5-6 and TRBJ1-2; 11 nucleotides agree with TRBD1. The CDR3 contains 14 residues. V lost 0 bases, J lost 10 bases, and 5 bases stayed unmatched. Germline lookup yields CDR1 SGHDT and CDR2 YYEEEE. The DNA for the CDR3 is TGTGCCAGCAGCTTGGGCGGGACAGGGGGAACCTACACCTTC. Translation gives CASSLGGTGGTYTF.